The table lists the clone carrying this T cell receptor (beta chain) with a count of one. At one end, the junction sequence differs from germline, possibly due to a read error. Amplification of TCR beta CDR3 regions used RNA as the template. When the TCR CDR3 underwent first-round RT-PCR, the HTBI primer set was used. Using its own MiXCR run on the multiplex PCR reads, TCRdb lists one record per CDR3 protein. The sample yields about 540,000 distinct CDR3 sequences, about half seen once. Germline CDR1 and CDR2: SNHLY and FYNNEI. The CDR3 spans 13 residues. The data were obtained in a study of T cells in Graves' hyperthyroidism and ophthalmopathy.

Sequenced: peripheral blood or thyroid tissue (not recorded which). This sequence was found in a woman under 30 with Graves' hyperthyroidism. The V and J genes are TRBV2 and TRBJ2-6; maybe TRBD2 (6 bases). The CDR3 DNA sequence: TGTGCCGCGGGGAGGACCGGGGCCATCGTCCTGACTTTC. It yields the protein CAAGRTGAIVLTF.